Shown below are 23 T cell receptor beta chains from a single sample sequenced in a study of PD-1 blockade in classical Hodgkin lymphoma. Repertoires were generated with immunoSEQ multiplex PCR, while TCRdb's copy carries only in-frame clones and drops some. The sample has about 28,000 clones, roughly 71% seen once. All patients experienced relapse after autologous stem cell transplantation, and brentuximab vedotin exposure was variable. The sequencing used peripheral blood mononuclear cells (PBMCs), collected before the second cycle of nivolumab. The receptors stem from a human donor with classical Hodgkin lymphoma.

The rearrangement joins TRBV28 to TRBJ1-5, with D uncertain. From germline, CDR1 is MDHEN and CDR2 SYDVKM. This CDR3 region has 15 residues. Trimming shortened V by 3 bases and J by 0 bases, and 9 bases separated the two germline ends. In DNA, the CDR3 is TGTGCCAGCAGTTTGCCAGGAGGTAGCAATCAGCCCCAGCATTTT. It encodes CASSLPGGSNQPQHF. Full variable domain (missing parts from reference TRBV28 and TRBJ1-5): DVKVTQSSRYLVKRTGEKVFLECVQDMDHENMFWYRQDPGLGLRLIYFSYDVKMKEKGDIPEGYSVSREKKERFSLILESASTNQTSMYLCASSLPGGSNQPQHFGDGTRLSIL.

V usage is TRBV28 and J usage is TRBJ1-5; the D gene is possibly TRBD1 (5 bases). V dropped 5 bases and J dropped 1 base, with 12 bases sitting between them. The CDR3 loop spans 15 amino acids. Germline CDR1 MDHEN, CDR2 SYDVKM. The CDR3: CASSAGRLSNQPQHF. CDR3 bases: TGTGCCAGCAGTGCGGGACGCCTCAGCAATCAGCCCCAGCATTTT.

This clone was observed a handful of times. This sequence joins TRBV28 and TRBJ1-2; no definite D call. The length of the CDR3 is 11 residues. Germline V lookup: CDR1 MDHEN, CDR2 SYDVKM. Trimming shortened V by 5 bases and J by 8 bases, and 9 bases separated the two germline ends. This chain's CDR3 is CASSDKTGYTF. CDR3 bases: TGTGCCAGCAGTGATAAGACCGGCTACACCTTC.

J is TRBJ2-1 and V is TRBV4-3, with 12 bases aligning to TRBD2. After removal of 0 bases from V and 9 bases from J, the junction contained 15 bases not matched to a gene. The CDR3 is 19 amino acids. The germline V gene encodes CDR1 LGHNA and CDR2 YSLEER. For the CDR3, the DNA is TGCGCCAGCAGCCAAGAGACTAGCGGGGGACGGATGAGAACGGGTGAGCAGTTCTTC. This sequence encodes CASSQETSGGRMRTGEQFF.

The gene calls are TRBV10-2 and TRBJ2-1; 8 bases line up with TRBD2. The CDR3 runs 16 residues. Per the germline V gene, CDR1 is WSHSY and CDR2 is SAAADI. Trimming took 5 bases from V and 0 from J; bases not matched to a gene: 6. The CDR3 region is CASSKTSAVSYNEQFF. For the CDR3, the DNA is TGCGCCAGCAGTAAGACTAGCGCCGTCTCCTACAATGAGCAGTTCTTC.

V usage is TRBV2 and J usage is TRBJ1-5, with D tentatively TRBD1 (6 bases). The CDR3 is 17 residues long. The germline V gene encodes CDR1 SNHLY and CDR2 FYNNEI. The V end was cut by 4 bases, the J end by 7 bases, with 23 bases between. The CDR3 spells CASSGRAGRGFLQPQHF. For the CDR3, the DNA is TGTGCCAGCAGTGGGCGGGCAGGGAGGGGGTTTTTACAGCCCCAGCATTTT.

The chain joins TRBV2 to TRBJ2-1; TRBD2 aligns across 9 bases. There are 16 residues in the CDR3. V lost 4 bases, J lost 0 bases, and 4 bases stayed unmatched. Germline CDR1 is SNHLY and CDR2 is FYNNEI. In DNA, the CDR3 is TGTGCCAGCAGTGTGGCGGGAGGGAGCTCCTACAATGAGCAGTTCTTC. Translated: CASSVAGGSSYNEQFF.

The chain is built from TRBV6-5 and TRBJ2-5; D is unresolved. The V gene's germline CDR1 is MNHEY and CDR2 SVGAGI. The CDR3 spans 13 residues. Trimming stripped 8 bases from V and 2 bases from J, with 12 bases between. For the CDR3, the DNA is TGTGCCAGCTCTCTTAGATGGCAAGAGACCCAGTACTTC. As protein: CASSLRWQETQYF.

The rearrangement links TRBV4-3 to TRBJ1-2; D gene unclear. This CDR3 is 18 amino acids long. V lost 0 bases to trimming and J lost 0 bases, with 17 bases between them. Germline assignment: CDR1 LGHNA and CDR2 YSLEER. In DNA, the CDR3 is TGCGCCAGCAGCCAAGATTCGATGGGCGGTATCCCTAACTATGGCTACACCTTC. It translates to CASSQDSMGGIPNYGYTF.

The rearrangement links TRBV19 to TRBJ1-1; D is possibly TRBD1 (6 bases). Trimming removed 2 bases at V and 1 base at J, with 17 bases between. The CDR3 is made up of 17 amino acids. CDR1 and CDR2 from the germline V gene are LNHDA and SQIVND (reference sequence). The CDR3 reads CASSIRAGHGANTEAFF. The CDR3 DNA sequence: TGTGCCAGTAGTATACGGGCGGGACACGGCGCGAACACTGAAGCTTTCTTT.

In its sample, this clone was seen a few times. The chain is built from TRBV30 and TRBJ1-5; the D gene is possibly TRBD1 (5 bases). Germline V gene lookup returns CDR1 GTSNPN and CDR2 SVGIG (reference sequence). CDR3 length: 15 amino acids. With 0 bases removed from V and 5 bases from J, the gap between germline ends came to 14 bases. Here the CDR3 DNA reads TGTGCCTGGAGTGTAAACAGGCCCCCCGATCAGCCCCAGCATTTT. Amino acid sequence: CAWSVNRPPDQPQHF. Full variable domain (outside the CDR3, taken from reference TRBV30 and TRBJ1-5): SQTIHQWPATLVQPVGSPLSLECTVEGTSNPNLYWYRQAAGRGLQLLFYSVGIGQISSEVPQNLSASRPQDRQFILSSKKLLLSDSGFYLCAWSVNRPPDQPQHFGDGTRLSIL.

This clone was seen once. The CDR3 nucleotides read TGTGCCAGCAGTTTGGGGGATAGCACAGATACGCAGTATTTT. Amino acid sequence: CASSLGDSTDTQYF. This rearrangement joins TRBV6-1 to TRBJ2-3, with D perhaps being TRBD1 or TRBD2 (5 bases each). This CDR3 is 14 amino acids long. CDR1 MNHNS and CDR2 SASEGT come from the germline V gene. Trimming removed 5 bases at V and 0 bases at J, with 9 bases between.

The V gene is TRBV6-5, the J gene TRBJ1-5, with 9 bases matching TRBD1. The trim removed 0 bases at V and 6 bases at J, leaving 6 bases unmatched. The length of the CDR3 is 16 residues. Looked up from germline, CDR1 is MNHEY and CDR2 is SVGAGI. In DNA, the CDR3 is TGTGCCAGCAGTTACTCTGTACAGGGGGCACGTCAGCCCCAGCATTTT. Translated: CASSYSVQGARQPQHF.

J is TRBJ1-2 and V is TRBV5-6; D is possibly TRBD1 (5 bases). CDR3 size: 14 residues. Germline V gene sequence: CDR1 SGHDT, CDR2 YYEEEE. The V end was cut by 1 base, the J end by 4 bases, with 11 bases between. For the CDR3, the DNA is TGTGCCAGCAGCTTGCAGGGTCCTAGCTATGGCTACACCTTC. Amino acids: CASSLQGPSYGYTF.

The chain uses TRBV6-1 and TRBJ2-4; D unclear. The CDR3 is 11 residues long. With 8 bases removed from V and 7 bases from J, the gap between germline ends came to 9 bases. CDR1 and CDR2 (germline): MNHNS, SASEGT. In DNA, the CDR3 is TGTGCCAGCGGGTTTGGGAACATTCAGTACTTC. It yields the protein CASGFGNIQYF.

The chain uses TRBV13 and TRBJ2-5, with 12 nucleotides matching TRBD2. Germline V lookup: CDR1 PRHDT, CDR2 FYEKMQ (reference sequence). V shed 2 bases, J shed 0 bases, and the junction held 10 bases outside the gene matches. This CDR3 is 19 amino acids long. The CDR3 DNA reads as TGTGCCAGCAGCTTAACACGGCTAGCGGGAGGGTCGTACCAAGAGACCCAGTACTTC. Its protein product is CASSLTRLAGGSYQETQYF.

This chain connects TRBV2 to TRBJ2-5; no clear D gene. The CDR3 runs to 13 residues. Germline V gene lookup returns CDR1 SNHLY and CDR2 FYNNEI. With 7 bases removed from V and 1 base from J, the gap between germline ends came to 10 bases. CDR3 residues: CASTEPFQETQYF. The CDR3 DNA follows: TGTGCCAGCACAGAACCGTTCCAAGAGACCCAGTACTTC. Supplemented by reference TRBV2 and TRBJ2-5, the full variable domain reads EPEVTQTPSHQVTQMGQEVILRCVPISNHLYFYWYRQILGQKVEFLVSFYNNEISEKSEIFDDQFSVERPDGSNFTLKIRSTKLEDSAMYFCASTEPFQETQYFGPGTRLLVL.

The chain combines TRBV25-1 with TRBJ2-6; D may be TRBD1 (5 bases). V lost 1 base, J lost 0 bases, and 13 bases lay in between. CDR3 length: 18 amino acids. Germline V gene data show CDR1 as MGHDK and CDR2 as SYGVNS. Here the CDR3 reads CASSEWKGPGSGANVLTF. CDR3 DNA: TGTGCCAGCAGTGAATGGAAGGGGCCAGGCTCTGGGGCCAACGTCCTGACTTTC. The full variable domain, rest sourced from reference TRBV25-1 and TRBJ2-6, is EADIYQTPRYLVIGTGKKITLECSQTMGHDKMYWYQQDPGMELHLIHYSYGVNSTEKGDLSSESTVSRIRTEHFPLTLESARPSHTSQYLCASSEWKGPGSGANVLTFGAGSRLTVL.

A single count supports this clone. The rearrangement uses TRBV5-1 and TRBJ1-1, with 8 nucleotides matching TRBD1. The CDR3 is 14 amino acids. Germline V CDR1 and CDR2: SGHRS, YFSETQ. V lost 4 bases, J lost 4 bases, and 6 bases stayed unmatched. CDR3 protein: CASSLTQGATEAFF. The CDR3, as DNA: TGCGCCAGCAGCCTGACGCAGGGGGCCACTGAAGCTTTCTTT.

The V call is TRBV19, the J call TRBJ1-5; D unclear. Germline lookup yields CDR1 LNHDA and CDR2 SQIVND (reference sequence). Trimming removed 5 bases from V and 5 bases from J, with 7 bases in between. The CDR3 is made up of 12 amino acids. The CDR3 sequence: CASSFLDQPQHF. CDR3 in DNA: TGTGCCAGTAGTTTTCTCGATCAGCCCCAGCATTTT.

The sample holds a few counts of this clone. The chain carries TRBV9 and TRBJ2-1; 9 bases map to TRBD2. V dropped 4 bases and J dropped 0; count of bases not matched to a gene: 17. Germline CDR1 is SGDLS and CDR2 is YYNGEE. The CDR3 spans 20 residues. CDR3 region: CASSPPLMRGGLISYNEQFF. In nucleotides, the CDR3 is TGTGCCAGCAGCCCCCCGTTGATGCGGGGGGGCTTGATCTCCTACAATGAGCAGTTCTTC.

The chain couples TRBV7-2 to TRBJ2-1, with 8 bases identical to TRBD1. The CDR3 is 16 residues long. Germline CDR1 reads SGHTA; CDR2 reads FQGNSA. V gave up 5 bases and J gave up 7 bases; unmatched junction bases: 13. CDR3 coding DNA: TGTGCCAGCAGCCCTTGGGGGACAGGATACGGGAATGAGCAGTTCTTC. Residues: CASSPWGTGYGNEQFF.

This chain links TRBV10-3 with TRBJ1-6, with TRBD1 matching over 7 bases. The CDR3 is 15 residues long. The junction had 8 bases not matched to a gene; V was cut back by 3 bases and J by 9 bases. The germline V gene encodes CDR1 ENHRY and CDR2 SYGVKD. DNA for the CDR3: TGTGCCATCAGTGATCTCGACAGGGTCGGTTCACCCCTCCACTTT. Translation gives CAISDLDRVGSPLHF.